These 32 T cell receptor beta chains were sequenced from one sample in a study of graft-versus-host responses after intestinal transplantation. TCRdb's copy holds only in-frame clones and misses some; the assay was immunoSEQ multiplex PCR. Among about 97,000 clones listed, about nine tenths were seen once. Sequenced material: PBMCs, taken around 68 weeks after intestinal transplant. The receptors originated from a human patient who received an intestinal transplant, so some T cells may come from the graft donor.

This rearrangement joins TRBV5-6 to TRBJ1-5; no definite D call. CDR1 SGHDT and CDR2 YYEEEE come from the germline V gene. This CDR3 has 12 amino acids. Trimming shortened V by 4 bases and J by 4 bases, and 6 bases separated the two germline ends. The CDR3 spells CASSQWNQPQHF. CDR3 DNA: TGTGCCAGCAGCCAGTGGAATCAGCCCCAGCATTTT. The full variable domain, rest sourced from reference TRBV5-6 and TRBJ1-5, is DAGVTQSPTHLIKTRGQQVTLRCSPKSGHDTVSWYQQALGQGPQFIFQYYEEEERQRGNFPDRFSGHQFPNYSSELNVNALLLGDSALYLCASSQWNQPQHFGDGTRLSIL.

The J gene is TRBJ1-1, the V gene TRBV5-1; the D gene is possibly TRBD1 (5 bases). V was trimmed by 4 bases and J by 8 bases, leaving 12 bases between them. The CDR3 totals 12 residues. Germline CDR1 is SGHRS and CDR2 is YFSETQ. CDR3 nucleotides: TGCGCCAGCAGCACGTCAGGGATCGAAGCTTTCTTT. This codes for CASSTSGIEAFF. The full variable domain, completed using reference TRBV5-1 and TRBJ1-1, is KAGVTQTPRYLIKTRGQQVTLSCSPISGHRSVSWYQQTPGQGLQFLFEYFSETQRNKGNFPGRFSGRQFSNSRSEMNVSTLELGDSALYLCASSTSGIEAFFGQGTRLTVV.

As to this clone: The same CDR3 arises from other DNA sequences in this sample as well. DNA for the CDR3: TGTGCCAGCAGCTTGTCTGCGAACACTGAAGCTTTCTTT. Amino acids: CASSLSANTEAFF. V gene TRBV11-2 combines with J gene TRBJ1-1; no definite D call. There are 13 residues in the CDR3. CDR1 is SGHAT, CDR2 FQNNGV, per germline. Between the trimmed V and J ends, which lost 3 bases and 1 base, there was a span of 6 bases.

The chain recombines TRBV5-1 with TRBJ2-5; D is ambiguous. The CDR3 loop spans 13 amino acids. Between the trimmed V and J ends, which lost 1 base and 2 bases, there was a span of 6 bases. Germline CDR1 and CDR2: SGHRS and YFSETQ. In DNA, the CDR3 is TGCGCCAGCAGCTTGTTCGTTCAAGAGACCCAGTACTTC. This encodes CASSLFVQETQYF.

The rearrangement joins TRBV4-1 to TRBJ2-7; no reliable D call. V lost 1 base, J lost 2 bases, and 21 bases lay in between. From germline, CDR1 is MGHRA and CDR2 YSYEKL. CDR3 length: 18 amino acids. In DNA form, the CDR3 reads TGCGCCAGCAGCCAAGCTGGAGAAACGGACGGATCGGCCTACGAGCAGTACTTC. This sequence encodes CASSQAGETDGSAYEQYF.

The chain recombines TRBV27 with TRBJ1-2; no clear D. Germline CDR1 reads MNHEY; CDR2 reads SMNVEV (reference sequence). The CDR3 totals 14 residues. V was pared by 2 bases and J by 5 bases, with 12 bases between. CDR3 region: CASSLGSEIYGYTF. The CDR3, as DNA: TGTGCCAGCAGTTTAGGTTCAGAAATTTATGGCTACACCTTC.

The chain has TRBV12-5 and TRBJ1-1; tentative D call: TRBD1 (5 bases). Germline V gives CDR1 LGHNT, CDR2 FRNRAP. With 5 bases removed from V and 1 base from J, the gap between germline ends came to 11 bases. The CDR3 is made up of 14 amino acids. CDR3 residues: CASGPGFGNTEAFF. CDR3 DNA: TGTGCTAGTGGTCCAGGGTTCGGGAACACTGAAGCTTTCTTT. The full variable domain, completed using reference TRBV12-5 and TRBJ1-1, is DARVTQTPRHKVTEMGQEVTMRCQPILGHNTVFWYRQTMMQGLELLAYFRNRAPLDDSGMPKDRFSAEMPDATLATLKIQPSEPRDSAVYFCASGPGFGNTEAFFGQGTRLTVV.

The chain couples TRBV7-2 to TRBJ2-7; D possibly corresponds to TRBD1 (6 bases). The CDR3 is 13 amino acids. CDR1 SGHTA and CDR2 FQGNSA come from the germline V gene. V was clipped by 8 bases and J by 6 bases, with 17 bases between them. CDR3 sequence reads: CASLGIRGSEQYF. CDR3 nucleotide sequence: TGTGCCAGCTTGGGGATAAGGGGGAGCGAGCAGTACTTC.

The chain joins TRBV2 to TRBJ1-1; D is perhaps TRBD1 (5 bases). CDR1 SNHLY and CDR2 FYNNEI come from the germline V gene. The V end lost 6 bases, the J end lost 3 bases, and 14 bases lay between the germline ends. This CDR3 region has 14 residues. The CDR3 nucleotides are TGTGCCAGCAGGGGACCTTCCTGGGACACTGAAGCTTTCTTT. Its protein product is CASRGPSWDTEAFF.

The chain has TRBV5-1 and TRBJ2-7; TRBD2 matches at 8 bases. Per the germline V gene, CDR1 is SGHRS and CDR2 is YFSETQ. The V and J ends lost 4 bases and 0 bases, in that order; junction bases with no gene match: 15. CDR3 length: 18 amino acids. As DNA, the CDR3 is TGCGCCAGCAGCCCCCTCCTAGCGGGCGGCCCCTTCTCCTACGAGCAGTACTTC. Amino acid sequence: CASSPLLAGGPFSYEQYF.

The chain employs TRBV2 and TRBJ2-5, with D perhaps TRBD1 (6 bases). CDR3 length equals 14 residues. Deletions cut 4 bases from V and 5 bases from J, with 14 bases between. Per the germline V gene, CDR1 is SNHLY and CDR2 is FYNNEI. This chain's CDR3 is CASSVAGQGETQYF. The CDR3 DNA is TGTGCCAGCAGTGTGGCAGGGCAGGGGGAGACCCAGTACTTC.

This chain links TRBV5-4 with TRBJ1-1, with unresolved D. The V end was cut by 4 bases, the J end by 7 bases, with 14 bases between. In germline, CDR1 is SGHNT, CDR2 YYREEE (reference sequence). The CDR3 covers 13 residues. The CDR3 spells CASSPRPTIEAFF. CDR3 sequence (DNA): TGTGCCAGCAGCCCCCGACCCACTATTGAAGCTTTCTTT.

The CDR3 DNA reads TGTGCCAGCAGCACCCCCGGGTCGGAAGCTTTCTTT. It encodes CASSTPGSEAFF. The chain couples TRBV5-8 to TRBJ1-1, with D unclear. Germline-derived CDR1 and CDR2 are SGHTS and YDEGEE. The ends were cut back, 4 bases at V and 8 bases at J, with 12 bases in the middle. The CDR3 runs 12 residues.

V is TRBV7-8 and J is TRBJ1-2; D is unresolved. Per the germline V gene, CDR1 is SGHVS and CDR2 is FQNEAQ. This CDR3 is 14 amino acids long. Trimming removed 7 bases at V and 0 bases at J, with 12 bases between. CDR3 nucleotides: TGTGCCAGCACCCCAATGGCATCTAACTATGGCTACACCTTC. Encoded protein: CASTPMASNYGYTF. The full variable domain, completed using reference TRBV7-8 and TRBJ1-2, is GAGVSQSPRYKVAKRGQDVALRCDPISGHVSLFWYQQALGQGPEFLTYFQNEAQLDKSGLPSDRFFAERPEGSVSTLKIQRTQQEDSAVYLCASTPMASNYGYTFGSGTRLTVV.

The chain links TRBV18 to TRBJ1-1; D unclear. The CDR3 runs 13 residues. The germline V gene encodes CDR1 KGHSH and CDR2 LQKENI. V lost 1 base to trimming and J lost 1 base, with 4 bases between them. The CDR3, as DNA: TGTGCCAGCTCACCACGCCCGAACACTGAAGCTTTCTTT. Amino acids: CASSPRPNTEAFF.

This sequence joins TRBV13 and TRBJ2-4; 9 nucleotides match TRBD1. The CDR3 loop spans 16 amino acids. Germline CDR1 is PRHDT and CDR2 is FYEKMQ (reference sequence). J was trimmed by 7 bases and V by 3 bases; bases with no gene match: 10. CDR3 in DNA: TGTGCCAGCAGCTTGATCGGGACAGGGATAGACAACATTCAGTACTTC. Translating it yields CASSLIGTGIDNIQYF.

V and J are TRBV7-4 and TRBJ1-5, with TRBD1 as a possible D gene (5 bases). The ends were cut back, 5 bases at V and 1 base at J, with 15 bases in the middle. The CDR3 is 16 amino acids. Germline V CDR1 and CDR2: SGHVT, SQSDAQ. CDR3 amino acids: CASSPFRGVSNQPQHF. DNA for the CDR3: TGTGCCAGCAGCCCCTTTCGGGGCGTGAGCAATCAGCCCCAGCATTTT.

The genes are TRBV2 and TRBJ1-6; D remains unclear. With 8 bases removed from V and 8 bases from J, the gap between germline ends came to 13 bases. Germline-derived CDR1 and CDR2 are SNHLY and FYNNEI. CDR3 length equals 13 residues. CDR3 DNA: TGTGCCAGCTCACAAGGGTGGGATTCACCCCTCCACTTT. It translates to CASSQGWDSPLHF.

This sequence joins TRBV29-1 and TRBJ2-3; 7 positions match TRBD1. With 2 bases clipped from V and 2 bases from J, the junction kept 7 bases outside the gene matches. CDR1 is SQVTM and CDR2 is ANQGSEA in the germline V gene. This CDR3 spans 15 amino acids. The CDR3 protein is CSVERTGGFTDTQYF. The CDR3 DNA reads TGCAGCGTTGAACGGACAGGCGGTTTCACAGATACGCAGTATTTT.

V gene TRBV18 combines with J gene TRBJ2-7; perhaps TRBD2 as D (5 bases). CDR1 is KGHSH, CDR2 LQKENI, per germline. The length of the CDR3 is 14 residues. The ends were cut back, 3 bases at V and 7 bases at J, with 16 bases in the middle. CDR3 coding DNA: TGTGCCAGCTCACCGTACGGGGAGATCGGGGAGCAGTACTTC. It codes for CASSPYGEIGEQYF.

The V and J genes are TRBV7-3 and TRBJ1-1, with a possible D match to TRBD1 (6 bases). CDR1 and CDR2 (germline): SGHTA, FQGTGA. Trimming took 5 bases from V and 5 from J, leaving 12 bases between them. This CDR3 spans 13 amino acids. The CDR3 loop reads CASSATGLTEAFF. In DNA form, the CDR3 reads TGTGCCAGCAGCGCTACAGGGTTGACTGAAGCTTTCTTT. Looking up the rest from reference TRBV7-3 and TRBJ1-1 gives the full variable domain: GAGVSQTPSNKVTEKGKYVELRCDPISGHTALYWYRQSLGQGPEFLIYFQGTGAADDSGLPNDRFFAVRPEGSVSTLKIQRTERGDSAVYLCASSATGLTEAFFGQGTRLTVV.

The gene calls are TRBV2 and TRBJ1-1, with D unclear. The CDR3 loop spans 14 amino acids. Germline values: CDR1 SNHLY, CDR2 FYNNEI. Between the trimmed V and J ends, which lost 7 bases and 1 base, there was a span of 13 bases. CDR3: CASKPGPRNTEAFF. The DNA of the CDR3 is TGTGCCAGCAAACCGGGCCCCCGGAACACTGAAGCTTTCTTT.

A note on this clone: At one boundary the junction diverges from the germline segment, which might be a read error. The chain carries TRBV7-7 and TRBJ2-5; 7 bases fit TRBD1. The germline V gene has CDR1 SSHAT and CDR2 FNYEAQ (reference sequence). The CDR3 spans 16 residues. This chain's CDR3 is CASSLGYDRVGETQYF. The CDR3 region has the DNA TGTGCTAGCAGCTTAGGCTATGACAGGGTGGGAGAGACCCAGTACTTC.

This chain uses TRBV2 with TRBJ1-1, with 9 bases aligning to TRBD1. The length of the CDR3 is 13 residues. V gave up 6 bases and J gave up 7 bases; unmatched junction bases: 6. CDR1 and CDR2 (germline): SNHLY, FYNNEI. CDR3 DNA: TGTGCCAGCAGGGGGACAGGGAGAGGTGAAGCTTTCTTT. It is translated as CASRGTGRGEAFF.

The V and J genes are TRBV27 and TRBJ1-1, with D tentatively TRBD1 (6 bases). The CDR3 totals 13 residues. With 2 bases removed from V and 5 bases from J, the gap between germline ends came to 9 bases. Germline lookup yields CDR1 MNHEY and CDR2 SMNVEV (reference sequence). CDR3 coding DNA: TGTGCCAGCAGTTTACAGGGGTTAACTGAAGCTTTCTTT. Encoded protein: CASSLQGLTEAFF.

This clone showed up just once. The J gene is TRBJ1-2, the V gene TRBV10-3; a weak D match, TRBD1 (5 bases). Trimming stripped 10 bases from V and 8 bases from J, with 20 bases between. The germline gives CDR1 ENHRY, CDR2 SYGVKD. CDR3 length: 13 amino acids. CDR3 sequence reads: CANLRTPGDGYTF. CDR3 sequence (DNA): TGTGCCAACCTTAGGACACCGGGGGACGGCTACACCTTC.

The chain uses TRBV5-5 and TRBJ2-7; 11 nucleotides agree with TRBD1. The trim removed 2 bases at V and 7 bases at J, leaving 11 bases unmatched. The CDR3 runs 16 residues. Germline assignment: CDR1 SGHKS and CDR2 YYEKEE (reference sequence). CDR3 DNA: TGTGCCAGCAGCTTAAAGGGCGGACAGGGGGCGCGTGAGCAGTACTTC. It yields the protein CASSLKGGQGAREQYF.

Here the CDR3 DNA reads TGTGCCAGCAGCGTAGGACTACTTAACTATGGCTACACCTTC. Its translation is CASSVGLLNYGYTF. This rearrangement joins TRBV9 to TRBJ1-2; D is unresolved. There are 14 residues in the CDR3. The ends were cut back, 0 bases at V and 1 base at J, with 7 bases in the middle. Germline CDR1 and CDR2: SGDLS and YYNGEE.

This chain connects TRBV6-5 to TRBJ2-3; 12 nucleotides align to TRBD2. The V gene end was trimmed by 6 bases and the J gene end by 6 bases; junction bases not matched to a gene: 7. The CDR3 is made up of 15 amino acids. Per germline, CDR1 MNHEY and CDR2 SVGAGI. The CDR3 loop reads CASSTTSGGRDTQYF. In DNA form, the CDR3 reads TGTGCCAGCAGCACAACTAGCGGGGGGCGGGATACGCAGTATTTT.

The rearrangement joins TRBV6-5 to TRBJ1-2; D may be TRBD1 (5 bases). This CDR3 comprises 13 residues. V lost 6 bases and J lost 7, with 15 bases in between. Per the germline V gene, CDR1 is MNHEY and CDR2 is SVGAGI. The CDR3 DNA reads TGTGCCAGCAGGGACCCGGGGACCGCTGGCTACACCTTC. As protein: CASRDPGTAGYTF.

This clone has only one observation. J is TRBJ2-1 and V is TRBV10-3, with 8 bases fitting TRBD1. From germline, CDR1 is ENHRY and CDR2 SYGVKD. The CDR3 has 16 residues. After removal of 4 bases from V and 0 bases from J, the junction contained 5 bases not matched to a gene. The CDR3 DNA follows: TGTGCCATCAGTGGAGGAACAGGGGGCTCCTACAATGAGCAGTTCTTC. This encodes CAISGGTGGSYNEQFF.

This chain connects TRBV18 to TRBJ2-5; possible D gene TRBD2, 7 bases. The CDR3 contains 13 residues. Trimming took 8 bases from V and 2 from J, leaving 12 bases between them. Germline-derived CDR1 and CDR2 are KGHSH and LQKENI. CDR3 residues: CASGGALQETQYF. The DNA of the CDR3 is TGTGCCAGCGGGGGGGCACTTCAAGAGACCCAGTACTTC.